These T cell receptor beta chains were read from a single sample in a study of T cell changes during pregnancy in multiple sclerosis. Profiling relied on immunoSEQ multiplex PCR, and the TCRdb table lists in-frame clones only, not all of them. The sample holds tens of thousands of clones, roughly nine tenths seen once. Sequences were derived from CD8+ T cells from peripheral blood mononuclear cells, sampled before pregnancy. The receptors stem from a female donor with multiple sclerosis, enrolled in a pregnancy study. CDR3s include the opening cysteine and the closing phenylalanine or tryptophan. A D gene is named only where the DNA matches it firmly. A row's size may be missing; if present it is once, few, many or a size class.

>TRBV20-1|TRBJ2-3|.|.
CSARDRDPYF
TGCAGTGCTAGAGATCGAGATCCGTATTTT
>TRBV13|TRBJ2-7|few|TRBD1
CASSVGQGYEQYF
TGTGCCAGCAGCGTAGGACAGGGCTACGAGCAGTACTTC
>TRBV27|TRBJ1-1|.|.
CASSLVGGNLNTEAFF
TGTGCCAGCAGTTTAGTCGGAGGGAATTTGAACACTGAAGCTTTCTTT
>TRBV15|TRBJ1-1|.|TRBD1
CATSREGAGTAYLGTEAFF
TGTGCCACCAGCAGAGAAGGGGCCGGGACAGCCTATTTGGGCACTGAAGCTTTCTTT
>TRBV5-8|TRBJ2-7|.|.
CASSMAEPYYEQYF
TGTGCCAGCAGCATGGCTGAACCCTATTACGAGCAGTACTTC
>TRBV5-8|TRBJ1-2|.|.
CASSGAGTNGYTF
TGTGCCAGCAGCGGGGCCGGGACAAACGGCTACACCTTC
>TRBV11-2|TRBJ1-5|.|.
CASSLDTGLHQPQHF
TGTGCCAGCAGCTTAGATACTGGGCTTCATCAGCCCCAGCATTTT
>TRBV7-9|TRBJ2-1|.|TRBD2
CASSSASGFYNEQFF
TGTGCCAGCAGCTCGGCTAGCGGTTTTTACAATGAGCAGTTCTTC
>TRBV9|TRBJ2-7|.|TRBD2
CASSVGTSGGRNEQYF
TGTGCCAGCAGCGTAGGGACTAGCGGGGGGAGAAACGAGCAGTACTTC
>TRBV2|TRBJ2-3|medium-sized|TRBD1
CASAGQGVWDTQYF
TGTGCGAGCGCCGGGCAGGGGGTATGGGATACGCAGTATTTT
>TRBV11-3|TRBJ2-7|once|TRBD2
CASSWEGHEQYF
TGTGCCAGCAGCTGGGAGGGTCACGAGCAGTACTTC
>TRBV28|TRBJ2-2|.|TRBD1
CASSTGDTGELFF
TGTGCCAGCAGCACAGGGGACACCGGGGAGCTGTTTTTT
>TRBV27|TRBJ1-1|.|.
CASTEMGGGVTEAFF
TGTGCCAGCACTGAAATGGGAGGAGGGGTCACTGAAGCTTTCTTT
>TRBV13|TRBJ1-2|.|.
CASSLGQPYGYTF
TGTGCCAGCAGCTTAGGACAGCCTTATGGCTACACCTTC
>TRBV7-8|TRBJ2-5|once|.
CASSLLDSPQETQYF
TGTGCCAGCAGCTTACTGGACTCTCCTCAAGAGACCCAGTACTTC
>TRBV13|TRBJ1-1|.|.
CASSPGRGITEAFF
TGTGCCAGCAGCCCCGGCAGGGGCATCACTGAAGCTTTCTTT
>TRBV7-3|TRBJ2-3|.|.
CASSAYPGGRGDTQYF
TGTGCCAGCAGCGCCTACCCCGGGGGGAGGGGGGATACGCAGTATTTT
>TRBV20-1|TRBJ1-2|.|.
CSAAPDYGYTF
TGCAGTGCTGCCCCGGACTATGGCTACACCTTC
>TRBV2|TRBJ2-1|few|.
CASPGGNEQFF
TGTGCCAGCCCCGGTGGTAATGAGCAGTTCTTC
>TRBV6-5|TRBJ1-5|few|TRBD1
CASSFSGQGQSQPQHF
TGTGCCAGCAGTTTCTCGGGACAGGGACAATCTCAGCCCCAGCATTTT
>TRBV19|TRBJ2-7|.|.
CASSMFTGGEQYF
TGTGCCAGTAGTATGTTCACAGGCGGCGAGCAGTACTTC
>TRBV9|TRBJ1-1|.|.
CASSGRGGGDTEAFF
TGTGCCAGCAGCGGGCGTGGAGGGGGGGATACTGAAGCTTTCTTT
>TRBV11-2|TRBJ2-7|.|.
CASSLTYRSSYEQYF
TGTGCCAGCAGCTTAACATACCGGAGCTCCTACGAGCAGTACTTC
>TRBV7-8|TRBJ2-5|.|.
CASSPGETQYF
TGTGCCAGCAGCCCCGGGGAGACCCAGTACTTC
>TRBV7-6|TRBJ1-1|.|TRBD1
CASSLGTVVEAFF
TGTGCCAGCAGCCTCGGGACAGTCGTTGAAGCTTTCTTT
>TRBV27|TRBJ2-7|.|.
CASSLKGLSYEQYF
TGTGCCAGCAGTTTAAAGGGGCTTTCCTACGAGCAGTACTTC
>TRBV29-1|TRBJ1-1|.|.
CSVGKTVTTEAFF
TGCAGCGTTGGGAAAACAGTCACCACTGAAGCTTTCTTT
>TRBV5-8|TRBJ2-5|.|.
CASSLAGQLRETQYF
TGTGCCAGCAGCTTGGCCGGACAGTTGCGCGAGACCCAGTACTTC